Below, 11 T cell receptor beta chains from the same sample are listed, as sequenced in a study of CD8+ T cells in alopecia areata. RNA extraction and reverse transcription yielded cDNA as sequencing template. Profiling relied on immunoSEQ multiplex PCR, and the TCRdb table lists in-frame clones only, not all of them. Of about 140,000 clones listed, 55% are singletons. The specimen was CD4+ T cells sorted from blood. The receptors stem from a human donor in good health.

This clone ranks as medium-sized. In the same sample, other DNA sequences code for this CDR3. This chain uses TRBV5-1 with TRBJ2-7; D perhaps matches TRBD2 (6 bases). This CDR3 contains 13 residues. Per germline, CDR1 SGHRS and CDR2 YFSETQ. Trimming removed 2 bases at V and 0 bases at J, with 6 bases between. The CDR3: CASSFGSSYEQYF. The CDR3, as DNA: TGCGCCAGCAGCTTCGGGAGCTCCTACGAGCAGTACTTC. Based on the CDR3 plus reference TRBV5-1 and TRBJ2-7, the full variable domain is KAGVTQTPRYLIKTRGQQVTLSCSPISGHRSVSWYQQTPGQGLQFLFEYFSETQRNKGNFPGRFSGRQFSNSRSEMNVSTLELGDSALYLCASSFGSSYEQYFGPGTRLTVT.

This clone was seen more than once but under ten times. The gene calls are TRBV5-1 and TRBJ2-7; D possibly matches TRBD1 or TRBD2 (6 bases each). The CDR3 is 14 residues long. The germline V gene has CDR1 SGHRS and CDR2 YFSETQ. V was trimmed by 0 bases and J by 4 bases, leaving 11 bases between them. CDR3 in amino acids: CASSLEGGGYEQYF. The CDR3 coding sequence is TGCGCCAGCAGCTTGGAAGGGGGAGGATACGAGCAGTACTTC.

This clone was seen a handful of times. The genes are TRBV7-2 and TRBJ1-1, with D possibly TRBD1 on 6 matching bases. The CDR3 totals 15 residues. The V gene lost 0 bases and the J gene lost 0 bases, with 8 bases spanning the gap. Germline values: CDR1 SGHTA, CDR2 FQGNSA. This CDR3 reads CASSLAKGVNTEAFF. CDR3 bases: TGTGCCAGCAGCTTAGCCAAGGGGGTGAACACTGAAGCTTTCTTT. Full variable domain (outside the CDR3, taken from reference TRBV7-2 and TRBJ1-1): GAGVSQSPSNKVTEKGKDVELRCDPISGHTALYWYRQSLGQGLEFLIYFQGNSAPDKSGLPSDRFSAERTGGSVSTLTIQRTQQEDSAVYLCASSLAKGVNTEAFFGQGTRLTVV.

The chain is built from TRBV28 and TRBJ1-5, with a possible D match to TRBD1 (5 bases). There are 14 residues in the CDR3. V lost 6 bases and J lost 7, with 16 bases in between. From germline, CDR1 is MDHEN and CDR2 SYDVKM. The CDR3 region has the DNA TGTGCCAGCAGCGGTTGGAGGGCAGGGCAGCCCCAGCATTTT. As protein: CASSGWRAGQPQHF.

There are a few counts of this clone. The rearrangement uses TRBV21-1 and TRBJ2-1. TRBV21-1 represents a pseudogene. CDR3 size: 18 residues. CDR3 in DNA: TGTGCCAGCAGCACAAGGGATCCCCAAGGAGAATCCTACAATGAGCAGTTCTTC. Protein: CASSTRDPQGESYNEQFF.

This chain links TRBV18 with TRBJ1-5, with 8 bases fitting TRBD1. This CDR3 is built from 15 residues. Germline lookup yields CDR1 KGHSH and CDR2 LQKENI. J lost 2 bases, V lost 4 bases, and 4 bases had no gene match. Here the CDR3 reads CASSRGQGGNQPQHF. The CDR3 coding sequence is TGTGCCAGCTCACGAGGACAGGGTGGCAATCAGCCCCAGCATTTT.

This clone was counted only a few times. This chain joins TRBV28 and TRBJ1-2; D might be TRBD1 (6 bases). Germline CDR1 and CDR2: MDHEN and SYDVKM. The CDR3 has 12 residues. V lost 5 bases and J lost 7, with 11 bases in between. CDR3 nucleotides: TGTGCCAGCAGTACCAGGGGCTCTGGCTACACCTTC. Protein sequence: CASSTRGSGYTF.

V and J are TRBV7-9 and TRBJ2-1; TRBD2 agrees at 12 bases. In germline, CDR1 is SEHNR, CDR2 FQNEAQ (reference sequence). The CDR3 totals 17 residues. V lost 4 bases to trimming and J lost 8 bases; unmatched junction nucleotides: 12. The CDR3 is CASSSSQGLAGGDEQFF. CDR3 nucleotides: TGTGCCAGCAGCTCCTCCCAAGGTCTAGCGGGAGGGGATGAGCAGTTCTTC.

This clone was found many times. This sequence joins TRBV6-6 and TRBJ2-1; possibly TRBD1 for D (5 bases). CDR3 length: 13 amino acids. V dropped 6 bases and J dropped 6 bases, with 12 bases sitting between them. CDR1 and CDR2 (germline): MNHNY, SVGAGI (reference sequence). The CDR3 DNA follows: TGTGCCAGCAGAATTAGGGGCCTCAATGAGCAGTTCTTC. Translation: CASRIRGLNEQFF.

The chain carries TRBV4-2 and TRBJ2-7; 8 nucleotides line up with TRBD1. The germline CDR1 and CDR2 sequences are LGHNA and YNFKEQ. The CDR3 covers 15 residues. After removal of 0 bases from V and 3 bases from J, the junction contained 4 bases not matched to a gene. CDR3 DNA sequence: TGTGCCAGCAGCCAAGAACGGACAGGGCACTACGAGCAGTACTTC. Translating gives CASSQERTGHYEQYF.

This clone appeared a few times. The V call is TRBV15, the J call TRBJ1-4, with D possibly matching TRBD1 (5 bases). Germline CDR1 reads LNHNV; CDR2 reads YYDKDF (reference sequence). Trimming left V 2 bases short and J 6 bases short, with 10 bases between. CDR3 length: 14 residues. CDR3 sequence: CATSRPTRDEKLFF. CDR3 bases: TGTGCCACCAGCAGACCAACCAGGGATGAAAAACTGTTTTTT.